One sample yielded the 30 T cell receptor beta chains listed below, sequenced in a study of T cells in Graves' hyperthyroidism and ophthalmopathy. Template material for amplifying TCR beta CDR3 regions consisted of RNA transcripts. TCR CDR3 regions were first amplified by RT-PCR with HTBI primers. TCRdb used MiXCR to reprocess the multiplex PCR reads, holding one entry per CDR3 protein. The data show 300,000 to 350,000 distinct CDR3 sequences, around a sixth seen once. The sample consisted of blood. The receptors were gathered from a woman aged 50 to 65 with Graves' hyperthyroidism.

The J gene is TRBJ1-1, the V gene TRBV7-9; the match to TRBD1 covers 8 bases. Germline-derived CDR1 and CDR2 are SEHNR and FQNEAQ (reference sequence). The CDR3 runs to 15 residues. J lost 2 bases, V lost 5 bases, and 7 bases had no gene match. The CDR3 DNA reads as TGTGCCAGCAGCCTTCAGGGGGCGCCTAACACTGAAGCTTTCTTT. Amino acids: CASSLQGAPNTEAFF.

The sample holds one count of this clonotype. V usage is TRBV19 and J usage is TRBJ1-1; 9 nucleotides agree with TRBD1. Germline lookup yields CDR1 LNHDA and CDR2 SQIVND (reference sequence). The CDR3 length is 17 residues. Trimming cost V 4 bases and J 0 bases; bases outside gene matches: 9. CDR3 nucleotides: TGTGCCAGTAGTAGAAAACAGGGGGCGCGGGTGAACACTGAAGCTTTCTTT. This sequence encodes CASSRKQGARVNTEAFF. Variable domain in full (rest from reference TRBV19 and TRBJ1-1): DGGITQSPKYLFRKEGQNVTLSCEQNLNHDAMYWYRQDPGQGLRLIYYSQIVNDFQKGDIAEGYSVSREKKESFPLTVTSAQKNPTAFYLCASSRKQGARVNTEAFFGQGTRLTVV.

This clonotype was counted at least ten times. The chain recombines TRBV20-1 with TRBJ1-1; D is unclear. The CDR3 length is 14 residues. CDR1 and CDR2 from the germline V gene are DFQATT and SNEGSKA (reference sequence). Trimming stripped 0 bases from V and 7 bases from J, with 15 bases between. The CDR3 spells CSARDMSGIGEAFF. The DNA of the CDR3 is TGCAGTGCTAGAGATATGAGCGGAATAGGTGAAGCTTTCTTT.

Note on this clonotype: The junction does not match germline at one end; this may be a read error. J is TRBJ2-3 and V is TRBV7-9; D may be TRBD2 (6 bases). The CDR3 has 12 amino acids. CDR1 and CDR2 (germline): SEHNR, FQNEAQ (reference sequence). CDR3 bases: TGTGCCAGCGGCTTCGCGGGGGATACGCAGTATTTT. Its translation is CASGFAGDTQYF.

The chain couples TRBV7-3 to TRBJ2-1; D could derive from TRBD1 or TRBD2 (5 bases each). Germline CDR1 SGHTA, CDR2 FQGTGA. The ends were cut back, 5 bases at V and 5 bases at J, with 10 bases in the middle. The CDR3 is 13 residues long. In nucleotides, the CDR3 is TGTGCCAGCAGCACCGGGGCGCACAATGAGCAGTTCTTC. Its protein product is CASSTGAHNEQFF.

The chain couples TRBV12-3 or TRBV12-4 to TRBJ2-2; no firm D call. V lost 5 bases, J lost 3 bases, and 22 bases lay in between. The CDR3 has 18 residues. For the CDR3, the DNA is TGTGCCAGCAGTCCCCGACCAGCCGACCGTCTGGACACCGGGGAGCTGTTTTTT. It is translated as CASSPRPADRLDTGELFF.

This clonotype was observed many times. The rearrangement joins TRBV27 to TRBJ2-1; 8 nucleotides agree with TRBD2. The V gene's germline CDR1 is MNHEY and CDR2 SMNVEV (reference sequence). CDR3 length: 15 amino acids. V trimming: 3 bases; J trimming: 4 bases; junction bases outside the gene matches: 5. Here the CDR3 reads CASSFTSGLYNEQFF. In DNA form, the CDR3 reads TGTGCCAGCAGTTTTACTAGCGGTCTATACAATGAGCAGTTCTTC.

In its sample, this clonotype was seen a few times. The rearrangement links TRBV20-1 to TRBJ2-1; no clear D. V was pared by 5 bases and J by 10 bases, with 12 bases between. Germline V gene data show CDR1 as DFQATT and CDR2 as SNEGSKA (reference sequence). The CDR3 is 11 residues long. DNA of the CDR3: TGCAGTGCTCGCCCCCAATCCGAGCAGTTCTTC. Translated: CSARPQSEQFF.

This clonotype was seen a single time. The chain combines TRBV15 with TRBJ1-1; TRBD1 is a possible D gene (6 bases). V shed 2 bases and J shed 1 base, with 11 bases lying between them. This CDR3 contains 15 residues. CDR1 and CDR2 (germline): LNHNV, YYDKDF (reference sequence). The CDR3 bases are TGTGCCACCAGCAGACTAGACAGGCAGAACACTGAAGCTTTCTTT. Translated: CATSRLDRQNTEAFF.

The chain combines TRBV19 with TRBJ1-5; unclear D gene. Germline-derived CDR1 and CDR2 are LNHDA and SQIVND (reference sequence). V lost 7 bases to trimming and J lost 0 bases, with 10 bases between them. This CDR3 contains 14 residues. CDR3 sequence: CASTAGDSNQPQHF. CDR3 bases: TGTGCCAGTACTGCAGGCGATAGCAATCAGCCCCAGCATTTT.

This clonotype was detected ten times or more. The V and J genes are TRBV2 and TRBJ1-2; the D is unclear. CDR3 length: 12 residues. The V end lost 3 bases, the J end lost 8 bases, and 10 bases lay between the germline ends. Germline values: CDR1 SNHLY, CDR2 FYNNEI. The chain's CDR3 is CASSEVPMGYTF. CDR3 sequence (DNA): TGTGCCAGCAGTGAGGTCCCAATGGGCTACACCTTC.

This clonotype was seen repeatedly, ten times or more. The chain is built from TRBV28 and TRBJ2-7; no clear D. Looked up from germline, CDR1 is MDHEN and CDR2 is SYDVKM. This CDR3 is built from 17 residues. The V end was cut by 3 bases, the J end by 0 bases, with 18 bases between. This CDR3 reads CASSFARTALYSYEQYF. The CDR3 DNA reads as TGTGCCAGCAGTTTCGCCCGGACCGCACTTTACTCCTACGAGCAGTACTTC.

This clonotype is a singleton in its sample. The chain links TRBV24-1 to TRBJ2-3; D is possibly TRBD1 (6 bases). Trimming left V 2 bases short and J 11 bases short, with 19 bases between. The CDR3 is 15 residues long. Germline loops: CDR1 KGHDR, CDR2 SFDVKD. Here the CDR3 DNA reads TGTGCCACCAGTGATTCCCACAGGGAATCTGGTAAGCAGTATTTT. This sequence encodes CATSDSHRESGKQYF.

This clonotype showed up many times. This chain links TRBV28 with TRBJ2-1, with TRBD2 identical over 13 bases. After removal of 5 bases from V and 0 bases from J, the junction contained 4 bases not matched to a gene. CDR1 is MDHEN, CDR2 SYDVKM, per germline. The CDR3 consists of 17 residues. CDR3 DNA sequence: TGTGCCAGCAGTCCAGGGACTAGCGGGGTCTCCTACAATGAGCAGTTCTTC. This translates into CASSPGTSGVSYNEQFF.

Of note for this clonotype: It may be a read error: a sequence one base away is much more abundant. The rearrangement joins TRBV11-2 to TRBJ1-1; D ambiguous. CDR3 length: 14 amino acids. Per the germline V gene, CDR1 is SGHAT and CDR2 is FQNNGV. The CDR3 bases are TGTGCCAGCAGCGCTGGGTCATCCGACACTGAAGTTTTCTTT. Its protein product is CASSAGSSDTEVFF.

The table lists this clonotype with many counts. V usage is TRBV2 and J usage is TRBJ2-7, with 7 bases lining up with TRBD1. Germline loops: CDR1 SNHLY, CDR2 FYNNEI. The CDR3 has 13 residues. V was pared by 8 bases and J by 0 bases, with 4 bases of the junction left unmatched. CDR3 nucleotide sequence: TGTGCCAGCGCGACAGGGAGCTCCTACGAGCAGTACGTC. Encoded protein: CASATGSSYEQYV.

Many counts were recorded for this clonotype. The chain carries TRBV6-1 and TRBJ1-6, with a possible D match to TRBD1 (6 bases). Trimming stripped 5 bases from V and 7 bases from J, with 18 bases between. The CDR3 covers 16 residues. Germline V lookup: CDR1 MNHNS, CDR2 SASEGT. The CDR3: CASSQDGGRPNSPLHF. DNA for the CDR3: TGTGCCAGCAGTCAAGATGGGGGGCGGCCAAATTCACCCCTCCACTTT.

The V gene is TRBV6-6, the J gene TRBJ2-5; D is uncertain. CDR3 length: 12 amino acids. Per the germline V gene, CDR1 is MNHNY and CDR2 is SVGAGI (reference sequence). V lost 2 bases and J lost 3, with 4 bases in between. The CDR3 DNA follows: TGTGCCAGCAGTTACGGGGAAGAGACCCAGTACTTC. This codes for CASSYGEETQYF.

This clonotype appeared many times. The chain has TRBV12-3 or TRBV12-4 and TRBJ1-1; 8 bases are a match to TRBD1. The CDR3 consists of 15 residues. Germline trimming cut 6 bases from V and 1 base from J; bases unmatched to any gene: 7. CDR3: CASSFRGPTNTEAFF. Here the CDR3 DNA reads TGTGCCAGCAGCTTCAGGGGGCCTACGAACACTGAAGCTTTCTTT.

Many counts were recorded for this clonotype. The chain uses TRBV20-1 and TRBJ2-3; D gene unclear. Germline lookup yields CDR1 DFQATT and CDR2 SNEGSKA (reference sequence). The V end was cut by 3 bases, the J end by 9 bases, with 16 bases between. CDR3 length equals 13 residues. Written as DNA, the CDR3 is TGCAGTGCTAGTAGGCTGTCCAGCCGAACGCAGTATTTT. Protein: CSASRLSSRTQYF.

The chain's CDR3 is CASSKGQGGGNTIYF. The CDR3 DNA reads as TGCGCCAGCAGCAAGGGACAGGGAGGAGGAAACACCATATATTTT. The chain employs TRBV5-1 and TRBJ1-3; 9 bases line up with TRBD1. The CDR3 sequence is 15 residues long. Germline V gives CDR1 SGHRS, CDR2 YFSETQ. The V and J ends lost 4 bases and 4 bases, in that order; junction bases with no gene match: 6.

The rearrangement links TRBV4-1 to TRBJ2-7; TRBD1 might be the D (5 bases). Deletions cut 1 base from V and 5 bases from J, with 15 bases between. CDR3 length equals 15 residues. Germline CDR1 reads MGHRA; CDR2 reads YSYEKL. The CDR3 nucleotides read TGCGCCAGCAGCCAAGCAGACAGCCCTTGGGACGAGCAGTACTTC. It yields the protein CASSQADSPWDEQYF.

In its sample, this clonotype was seen a few times. DNA of the CDR3: TGCGCCAGCAGCCAAGGGGGACGGAAAGAGACCCAGTACTTC. Its protein is CASSQGGRKETQYF. The rearrangement links TRBV4-1 to TRBJ2-5, with D perhaps assigned TRBD1 or TRBD2 (5 bases each). CDR3 size: 14 residues. Trimming cost V 1 base and J 3 bases, with 9 bases left between them. Germline values: CDR1 MGHRA, CDR2 YSYEKL.

The chain recombines TRBV6-5 with TRBJ1-1, with 7 bases fitting TRBD1. The junction had 10 bases not matched to a gene; V was cut back by 2 bases and J by 4 bases. The CDR3 sequence is 16 residues long. CDR1 and CDR2 from the germline V gene are MNHEY and SVGAGI. The CDR3 sequence: CASSYENRGPSTEAFF. The CDR3 DNA sequence: TGTGCCAGCAGTTACGAGAACAGGGGACCGAGCACTGAAGCTTTCTTT.

This clonotype has a count of ten or more. V usage is TRBV2 and J usage is TRBJ2-7; D might be TRBD2 (6 bases). This CDR3 has 14 residues. Per germline, CDR1 SNHLY and CDR2 FYNNEI. V was trimmed by 3 bases and J by 6 bases, leaving 15 bases between them. CDR3 amino acids: CASSEAGRTREQYV. In nucleotides, the CDR3 is TGTGCCAGCAGTGAGGCAGGGAGGACCCGCGAGCAGTACGTC.

A note on this clonotype: Given a much more abundant clone one base away, this may be a read error. This rearrangement joins TRBV3-1 to TRBJ1-4; possible D gene TRBD1, 6 bases. The CDR3 covers 14 residues. Germline V CDR1 and CDR2: LGHDT, YNNKEL (reference sequence). CDR3 in DNA: TGTGCCAGCAGGCAACAGGGTATGAGCGAAAAACCGTTTTTT. Translated: CASRQQGMSEKPFF.

The CDR3 region has the DNA TGTGCCAGCAGCCTGACAGGGTCCGGATGGGAGCAGTTCTTC. Residues: CASSLTGSGWEQFF. The chain has TRBV27 and TRBJ2-1; 7 bases fit TRBD1. V shed 6 bases, J shed 10 bases, and the junction held 12 bases outside the gene matches. The CDR3 runs to 14 residues. CDR1 and CDR2 (germline): MNHEY, SMNVEV (reference sequence).

The chain carries TRBV4-1 and TRBJ1-1, with D hard to call. The germline V and J ends were trimmed by 3 bases and 0 bases, with 8 bases remaining between them. The CDR3 is 14 residues long. CDR1 and CDR2 from the germline V gene are MGHRA and YSYEKL. The CDR3 DNA is TGCGCCAGCAGCCATAACAGTATGAACACTGAAGCTTTCTTT. This encodes CASSHNSMNTEAFF.

This clonotype showed up just a few times. The CDR3 sequence: CASSSSGTPAGYTF. CDR3 sequence (DNA): TGTGCCAGCAGTTCCTCCGGGACCCCGGCGGGCTACACCTTC. The genes are TRBV27 and TRBJ1-2, with D possibly matching TRBD1 (5 bases). This CDR3 is built from 14 residues. CDR1 is MNHEY and CDR2 is SMNVEV in the germline V gene (reference sequence). V gave up 4 bases and J gave up 8 bases, with 17 bases separating them.

This clonotype was recorded at least ten times. The chain has TRBV12-3 or TRBV12-4 and TRBJ1-1, with D possibly being TRBD1 (6 bases). This CDR3 comprises 15 residues. V lost 5 bases, J lost 0 bases, and 13 bases lay in between. CDR3 region: CASSPQQGLNTEAFF. CDR3 in DNA: TGTGCCAGCAGTCCACAACAGGGACTGAACACTGAAGCTTTCTTT.